The entry below describes one T cell receptor beta chain. The data originate from a study of blood T cells in healthy people across ages. The second PCR ran about 6 to 11 cycles with a sample-barcoded 5' primer and J-beta primers. TCRdb processed the 5' RACE reads anew with MiXCR; each CDR3 protein has one entry. The data contain around 1,500,000 distinct CDR3 sequences, 28% of them singletons. CDR1 and CDR2 from the germline V gene are SGHDT and YYEEEE. The CDR3 is 14 amino acids. J gave up 6 bases and V 2 bases, and 2 bases lay outside the gene matches. This sequence joins TRBV5-6 and TRBJ2-1; 10 bases fit TRBD1. Sequenced material: blood. The receptor comes from a woman aged 25 to 45 in good health. CDR3 coding DNA: TGTGCCAGCAGCTTCTGGGACAGGGGCAATGAGCAGTTCTTC. The encoded protein is CASSFWDRGNEQFF.